The source of this TCR beta chain is a study of blood T cells in healthy people across ages. Each of the donors had 9 to 10 milliliters of peripheral blood drawn into EDTA-treated Vacutainer tubes. With each sample, at least 5 micrograms of total RNA were extracted. Concerning this clonotype: Its antigen is undetermined.

Study-level findings and limits: A strong correlation between TCR beta diversity and naive T cell percentage was seen.

The V gene's germline CDR1 is SGHVS and CDR2 FNYEAQ. With 1 base clipped from V and 2 bases from J, the junction kept 5 bases outside the gene matches. This CDR3 has 16 residues. Next came a second PCR, run for about 6 to 12 cycles, which used a sample-barcoded 5' primer along with a J-beta primer mix. Unique molecular identifiers of 12 random nucleotides labeled each cDNA. One entry per CDR3 protein, called by TCRdb with MiXCR from the 5' RACE reads. The top ten hold around 15% of the sample, which has some 900,000 distinct CDR3 sequences, roughly 43% seen once. This clonotype was obtained from a man aged 25-45 years in good health. The sample was blood. The chain carries TRBV7-6 and TRBJ2-3, with 8 bases identical to TRBD2. The CDR3: CASSLVERGPTDTQYF. CDR3 DNA sequence: TGTGCCAGCAGCTTAGTCGAGCGGGGGCCCACAGATACGCAGTATTTT.